These 24 T cell receptor beta chains came from one sample sequenced in a study of HIV-infected patients and healthy controls (dated by TCRdb to about 2014). Library prep was done by 5' RACE. TCRdb names Illumina MiSeq as the instrument used. The public reads were reanalyzed by TCRdb: fastp trimming at Q25, MiXCR alignment, in-frame beta chains only. Every entry covers one CDR3 protein and lists the most common genes and DNA from its rows. The sample table holds about 70,000 distinct CDR3 sequences, of which roughly 16% were seen once. The ten top clones hold approximately 5.2% of the sample. Input material: CD4+ T cells from blood. The receptors were gathered from a human donor in good health.

This clonotype was seen only a few times. The chain uses TRBV7-2 and TRBJ2-1, with 12 bases that match TRBD2. The V gene's germline CDR1 is SGHTA and CDR2 FQGNSA. V lost 5 bases and J lost 2; bases outside the gene matches: 4. The CDR3 spans 16 residues. The CDR3 bases are TGTGCCAGCAGCGCGCGGACTAGCGGGACCTACAATGAGCAGTTCTTC. Encoded protein: CASSARTSGTYNEQFF.

This clonotype was observed a few times. The chain carries TRBV4-1 and TRBJ1-1; 9 bases match TRBD1. The J segment lost 5 bases and the V segment lost 6 bases, leaving 4 bases of the junction unmatched. Germline CDR1 MGHRA, CDR2 YSYEKL. This CDR3 comprises 13 residues. CDR3 protein: CASRRTGETEAFF. DNA of the CDR3: TGCGCCAGCAGAAGGACAGGGGAGACTGAAGCTTTCTTT.

This chain links TRBV6-5 with TRBJ1-4; possibly TRBD1 for D (6 bases). The CDR3 runs to 15 residues. Germline lookup yields CDR1 MNHEY and CDR2 SVGAGI. Trimming removed 6 bases at V and 5 bases at J, with 16 bases between. DNA for the CDR3: TGTGCCAGCAGCCCCAGACAGGCAAGAAATGAAAAACTGTTTTTT. Translated, it gives CASSPRQARNEKLFF.

The chain recombines TRBV20-1 with TRBJ1-5; a possible D gene is TRBD1 (5 bases). CDR3 size: 13 residues. The germline V gene encodes CDR1 DFQATT and CDR2 SNEGSKA (reference sequence). Trimming took off 4 bases at V and 2 bases at J, with 9 bases between the two ends. CDR3: CSATGKGNQPQHF. CDR3 DNA: TGCAGTGCTACAGGGAAGGGCAATCAGCCCCAGCATTTT.

In its sample, this clonotype was seen a few times. The chain has TRBV6-2 or TRBV6-3 and TRBJ1-6; 7 bases align to TRBD1. The CDR3 has 14 residues. V was clipped by 2 bases and J by 9 bases; unmatched bases: 4. CDR1 and CDR2 (germline): MNHEY, SVGEGT. The CDR3 loop reads CASSYRGLGSPLHF. CDR3 nucleotide sequence: TGTGCCAGCAGTTACAGGGGGCTGGGTTCACCCCTCCACTTT.

Ten or more counts support this clonotype. The rearrangement uses TRBV4-3 and TRBJ1-1, with a tentative D call TRBD1 (5 bases). The CDR3 sequence is 15 residues long. Germline loops: CDR1 LGHNA, CDR2 YSLEER. The V and J ends lost 0 bases and 4 bases respectively, with 12 bases between them. CDR3 sequence: CASSQDGGGGTEAFF. The CDR3, as DNA: TGCGCCAGCAGCCAAGATGGCGGGGGAGGCACTGAAGCTTTCTTT.

V and J are TRBV24-1 and TRBJ1-4, with 9 nucleotides matching TRBD1. Germline lookup yields CDR1 KGHDR and CDR2 SFDVKD. V shed 3 bases and J 3 bases; nucleotides not matched to a gene: 7. This CDR3 contains 17 residues. CDR3 protein: CATSDPGQGTSNEKLFF. As DNA, the CDR3 is TGTGCCACCAGTGATCCGGGACAGGGTACTTCTAATGAAAAACTGTTTTTT.

The table lists this clonotype with a few counts. The V gene is TRBV11-3, the J gene TRBJ2-5; D may match TRBD1 or TRBD2 (5 bases each). The CDR3 runs to 15 residues. V was shortened by 3 bases and J by 1 base, with 12 bases between the two germline ends. CDR1 SGHNT and CDR2 YENEEA come from the germline V gene. CDR3: CASSFGGVSQETQYF. DNA for the CDR3: TGTGCCAGCAGCTTTGGGGGAGTGTCCCAAGAGACCCAGTACTTC.

This clonotype was seen a handful of times. The V and J genes are TRBV25-1 and TRBJ2-7, with D tentatively TRBD1 (6 bases). The CDR3 consists of 15 residues. CDR1 and CDR2 (germline): MGHDK, SYGVNS. V was shortened by 6 bases and J by 0 bases, with 15 bases between the two germline ends. CDR3 amino acids: CASRSRDIFSYEQYF. The CDR3 coding sequence is TGTGCCAGCAGGAGCCGGGACATCTTCTCCTACGAGCAGTACTTC.

Only a few counts were recorded for this clonotype. The chain carries TRBV19 and TRBJ2-7; 10 bases are shared with TRBD1. Germline V CDR1 and CDR2: LNHDA, SQIVND (reference sequence). The junction had 4 bases not matched to a gene; V was cut back by 10 bases and J by 1 base. The CDR3 is 13 residues long. As DNA, the CDR3 is TGTGCCACCCCGGGACAGGGGTCCTACGAGCAGTACTTC. This encodes CATPGQGSYEQYF.

The chain links TRBV28 to TRBJ2-1; the match to TRBD2 covers 8 bases. The CDR3 has 14 residues. From germline, CDR1 is MDHEN and CDR2 SYDVKM. The V and J ends lost 7 bases and 9 bases, in that order; junction bases with no gene match: 11. Here the CDR3 DNA reads TGTGCCAGCACCCGGCCGGGGGGGGCGGGTGAGCAGTTCTTC. Its translation is CASTRPGGAGEQFF.

CDR3 sequence (DNA): TGTGCCAGCAGCTTGCCCGCGATTTACGAGCAGTACTTC. Translation gives CASSLPAIYEQYF. The V call is TRBV7-2, the J call TRBJ2-7; D remains ambiguous. V lost 3 bases and J lost 4, with 10 bases in between. Germline assignment: CDR1 SGHTA and CDR2 FQGNSA. The CDR3 extends over 13 amino acids.

CDR3 sequence (DNA): TGTGCCAGCTCACCACCGCGGACAGGAACCTACGAGCAGTACTTC. It codes for CASSPPRTGTYEQYF. The V call is TRBV18, the J call TRBJ2-7; 7 bases are a match to TRBD1. The junction had 4 bases not matched to a gene; V was cut back by 0 bases and J by 2 bases. The CDR3 consists of 15 residues. Germline V lookup: CDR1 KGHSH, CDR2 LQKENI.

This clonotype was counted at least ten times. The V gene is TRBV7-2, the J gene TRBJ2-4; D is undetermined. V shed 2 bases and J shed 0 bases, with 11 bases lying between them. Germline V lookup: CDR1 SGHTA, CDR2 FQGNSA. This CDR3 has 16 amino acids. The CDR3 is CASSLNPSQAKNIQYF. CDR3 bases: TGTGCCAGCAGCTTAAACCCGTCACAAGCCAAAAACATTCAGTACTTC.

This clonotype came up a few times. Written as DNA, the CDR3 is TGTGCCAGCAGCCAAGATCTTCGACAGACCCGCACAGATACGCAGTATTTT. It is translated as CASSQDLRQTRTDTQYF. The rearrangement joins TRBV14 to TRBJ2-3; maybe TRBD1 (5 bases). Between the trimmed V and J ends, which lost 0 bases and 1 base, there was a span of 14 bases. The CDR3 covers 17 residues. Looked up from germline, CDR1 is SGHDN and CDR2 is FVKESK.

This clonotype has just one count. Its ends do not fully match the called genes, so a read error is possible. The J gene is TRBJ1-1, the V gene TRBV6-2 or TRBV6-3; 8 positions match TRBD1. CDR3 length equals 16 residues. The germline gives CDR1 MNHEY, CDR2 SVGEGT. This chain's CDR3 is CASSPRTGRRNAEAFF. The DNA for the CDR3 is TGTGCCAGCAGTCCCAGGACAGGGAGAAGGAACGCTGAAGCTTTCTTT.

This clonotype was seen more than once but under ten times. The chain has TRBV30 and TRBJ1-5; D might be TRBD1 (6 bases). V gave up 0 bases and J gave up 5 bases, with 17 bases separating them. This CDR3 contains 16 residues. Germline V CDR1 and CDR2: GTSNPN, SVGIG (reference sequence). The chain's CDR3 is CAWSVPGAYADQPQHF. The DNA of the CDR3 is TGTGCCTGGAGTGTACCAGGGGCTTACGCGGATCAGCCCCAGCATTTT.

This clonotype has a handful of counts. The rearrangement uses TRBV7-9 and TRBJ2-7; TRBD2 matches at 10 bases. CDR1 SEHNR and CDR2 FQNEAQ come from the germline V gene (reference sequence). The ends lost 1 base at V and 1 base at J; junction bases unmatched: 1. This CDR3 is built from 15 residues. The DNA for the CDR3 is TGTGCCAGCAGCTTAGAGGGACTAGCGTCCTACGAGCAGTACTTC. This translates into CASSLEGLASYEQYF.

This clonotype was picked up a small number of times. This sequence joins TRBV5-1 and TRBJ1-1, with D perhaps TRBD1 (5 bases). This CDR3 has 14 residues. V was pared by 2 bases and J by 8 bases, with 16 bases between. Germline V CDR1 and CDR2: SGHRS, YFSETQ. The CDR3 reads CASSFRGEGREAFF. Here the CDR3 DNA reads TGCGCCAGCAGCTTTCGGGGGGAGGGAAGGGAAGCTTTCTTT.

This clonotype was found a few times. The chain joins TRBV6-1 to TRBJ2-4; tentatively, D is TRBD1 (5 bases). The CDR3 runs 17 residues. The germline V gene encodes CDR1 MNHNS and CDR2 SASEGT. Trimming took off 1 base at V and 4 bases at J, with 17 bases between the two ends. The CDR3, as DNA: TGTGCCAGCAGTGAAGTTCATGGGGCACCTATTAAAAACATTCAGTACTTC. It specifies CASSEVHGAPIKNIQYF.

The sample holds many counts of this clonotype. This rearrangement joins TRBV12-3 or TRBV12-4 to TRBJ1-4; no definite D call. The length of the CDR3 is 14 residues. Trimming pared 2 bases from V and 0 bases from J, leaving 4 bases between. The CDR3: CASSLSATNEKLFF. The CDR3 coding sequence is TGTGCCAGCAGTTTATCTGCAACTAATGAAAAACTGTTTTTT.

This clonotype was detected only a few times. The chain combines TRBV28 with TRBJ2-7, with 7 bases lining up with TRBD2. The CDR3 is made up of 13 amino acids. Trimming removed 9 bases from V and 3 bases from J; junction bases left unmatched: 8. Germline CDR1 MDHEN, CDR2 SYDVKM. The CDR3 is CASLTGGNYEQYF. The DNA for the CDR3 is TGTGCCAGTCTAACGGGGGGAAACTACGAGCAGTACTTC.

The sample holds one count of this clonotype. The chain is built from TRBV5-4 and TRBJ2-7; TRBD1 aligns across 8 bases. The CDR3 consists of 14 residues. Trimming removed 3 bases from V and 3 bases from J; junction bases left unmatched: 5. Germline V gene sequence: CDR1 SGHNT, CDR2 YYREEE (reference sequence). CDR3 in amino acids: CASSSRQGNYEQYF. The CDR3 DNA is TGTGCCAGCAGCTCGAGACAGGGGAACTACGAGCAGTACTTC. The complete variable domain, with remaining parts taken from reference TRBV5-4 and TRBJ2-7, reads ETGVTQSPTHLIKTRGQQVTLRCSSQSGHNTVSWYQQALGQGPQFIFQYYREEENGRGNFPPRFSGLQFPNYSSELNVNALELDDSALYLCASSSRQGNYEQYFGPGTRLTVT.

The chain has TRBV7-9 and TRBJ2-6; no definite D call. V lost 2 bases and J 0 bases, leaving 5 bases between the germline ends. Germline V CDR1 and CDR2: SEHNR, FQNEAQ (reference sequence). The CDR3 is 15 residues long. The CDR3 nucleotides read TGTGCCAGCAGCTTACCTTTCTCTGGGGCCAACGTCCTGACTTTC. Its protein is CASSLPFSGANVLTF.